Below are 6 T cell receptor beta chains sequenced from a single sample in a study of blood T cell repertoires in COVID-19. Using immunoSEQ multiplex PCR, the repertoire was profiled, and TCRdb retains in-frame clones only, with some absent. The sample contains under 250,000 clones, under 90% of which appear only once. The sample taken for sequencing was PBMCs or T cells enriched from blood (not recorded which). Every receptor here comes from a woman aged 35 to 49 who had been exposed to COVID-19.

This clone was observed a handful of times. V gene TRBV4-1 combines with J gene TRBJ2-5; D is possibly TRBD2 (7 bases). Trimming stripped 3 bases from V and 1 base from J, with 15 bases between. Germline V gene lookup returns CDR1 MGHRA and CDR2 YSYEKL. CDR3 length equals 16 residues. CDR3 amino acids: CASSQVVGGPQETQYF. The CDR3 bases are TGCGCCAGCAGCCAGGTGGTGGGGGGGCCCCAAGAGACCCAGTACTTC.

With respect to this clone: The same CDR3 is also encoded by other DNA sequences in this sample. Here the CDR3 reads CASSRDSRETQYF. CDR3 DNA sequence: TGTGCCAGCAGCAGAGACAGCCGAGAGACCCAGTACTTC. The V and J genes are TRBV12-3 or TRBV12-4 and TRBJ2-5; the D gene is possibly TRBD1 (5 bases). V gave up 6 bases and J gave up 4 bases, with 12 bases separating them. The CDR3 has 13 amino acids.

This chain joins TRBV18 and TRBJ2-5, with D perhaps matching TRBD2 (5 bases). Germline values: CDR1 KGHSH, CDR2 LQKENI. The V gene lost 2 bases and the J gene lost 2 bases, with 9 bases spanning the gap. CDR3 length equals 14 residues. The chain's CDR3 is CASSPSGAQETQYF. Here the CDR3 DNA reads TGTGCCAGCTCACCAAGCGGCGCACAAGAGACCCAGTACTTC.

The chain is built from TRBV7-3 and TRBJ1-5; tentatively, D is TRBD1 (5 bases). The CDR3 is 16 residues long. Germline values: CDR1 SGHTA, CDR2 FQGTGA. V lost 5 bases to trimming and J lost 6 bases, with 20 bases between them. The CDR3 DNA sequence: TGTGCCAGCAGCCTACAGGTCCCCATTCGTGGTCAGCCCCAGCATTTT. It codes for CASSLQVPIRGQPQHF.

This clone was found once. The chain combines TRBV7-2 with TRBJ1-5; TRBD1 aligns across 9 bases. Germline CDR1 SGHTA, CDR2 FQGNSA. The junction had 3 bases not matched to a gene; V was cut back by 4 bases and J by 2 bases. The CDR3 loop spans 15 amino acids. CDR3: CASSYWTGGNQPQHF. CDR3 coding DNA: TGTGCCAGCAGCTACTGGACAGGGGGCAATCAGCCCCAGCATTTT. The full variable domain, in which reference TRBV7-2 and TRBJ1-5 provide the parts outside the CDR3, is GAGVSQSPSNKVTEKGKDVELRCDPISGHTALYWYRQSLGQGLEFLIYFQGNSAPDKSGLPSDRFSAERTGGSVSTLTIQRTQQEDSAVYLCASSYWTGGNQPQHFGDGTRLSIL.

The rearrangement joins TRBV7-5 to TRBJ1-5; TRBD1, the D gene given by the table, was not confirmed from the DNA. TRBV7-5 is shown as a pseudogene. CDR3 length: 14 amino acids. The DNA of the CDR3 is TGTGCCAGAAGCTTAGCAGGGCGCAATCAGCCCCAGCATTTT. Residues: CARSLAGRNQPQHF.